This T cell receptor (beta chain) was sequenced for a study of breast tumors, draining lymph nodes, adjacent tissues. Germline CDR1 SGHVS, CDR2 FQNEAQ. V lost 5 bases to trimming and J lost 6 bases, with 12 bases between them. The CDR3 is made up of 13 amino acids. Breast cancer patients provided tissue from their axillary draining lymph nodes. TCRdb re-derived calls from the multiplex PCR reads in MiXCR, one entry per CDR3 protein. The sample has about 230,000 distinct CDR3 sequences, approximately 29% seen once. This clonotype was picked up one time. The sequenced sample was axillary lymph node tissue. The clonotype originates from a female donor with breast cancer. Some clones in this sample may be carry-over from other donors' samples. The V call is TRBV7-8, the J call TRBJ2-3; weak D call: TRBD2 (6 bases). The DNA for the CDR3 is TGTGCCAGCAGCCTGGGACTGAGGGATACGCAGTATTTT. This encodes CASSLGLRDTQYF.